The 23 T cell receptor beta chains presented below share a single source sample, sequenced in a study of blood T cell repertoires in COVID-19. The data were produced by immunoSEQ multiplex PCR, yet TCRdb's version contains in-frame clones alone and is incomplete. The table records 180,000 or so clones, roughly four fifths of them present only once. The sample consisted of peripheral blood. The receptors shown here come from a human donor with acute or convalescent COVID-19. The donor label of this sample is uncertain.

The chain combines TRBV30 with TRBJ2-7; weak D call: TRBD2 (5 bases). The V gene lost 2 bases and the J gene lost 3 bases, with 11 bases spanning the gap. The CDR3 consists of 13 residues. CDR1 GTSNPN and CDR2 SVGIG come from the germline V gene (reference sequence). As DNA, the CDR3 is TGTGCCTGGAGTCGGGCGGAGGTCTACGAGCAGTACTTC. Encoded protein: CAWSRAEVYEQYF.

V gene TRBV2 combines with J gene TRBJ2-1, with a weak D call TRBD2 (6 bases). CDR1 is SNHLY, CDR2 FYNNEI, per germline. The CDR3 sequence is 12 residues long. V was clipped by 6 bases and J by 15 bases, with 18 bases between them. The CDR3 DNA follows: TGTGCCAGCAGGGTCGGGACGGGGGTATGGTTCTTC. Translated: CASRVGTGVWFF.

The sample holds a few counts of this clone. CDR3 amino acids: CASSHGGPKAGGYTF. CDR3 nucleotide sequence: TGTGCCAGCAGCCACGGGGGACCCAAGGCGGGTGGCTACACCTTC. The V gene is TRBV28, the J gene TRBJ1-2, with D tentatively TRBD1 (5 bases). Per the germline V gene, CDR1 is MDHEN and CDR2 is SYDVKM. CDR3 size: 15 residues. Trimming cost V 6 bases and J 7 bases, with 21 bases left between them.

The chain recombines TRBV4-1 with TRBJ2-7, with TRBD1 matching over 8 bases. This CDR3 has 16 residues. After removal of 1 base from V and 4 bases from J, the junction contained 9 bases not matched to a gene. Germline V gives CDR1 MGHRA, CDR2 YSYEKL. Here the CDR3 DNA reads TGCGCCAGCAGCCAAGGAACCCGGGACAGGACTTACGAGCAGTACTTC. Encoded protein: CASSQGTRDRTYEQYF.

The chain couples TRBV28 to TRBJ1-2; D ambiguous. This CDR3 region has 11 residues. V lost 4 bases and J 7 bases, leaving 7 bases between the germline ends. Germline values: CDR1 MDHEN, CDR2 SYDVKM. The CDR3 nucleotides are TGTGCCAGCAGTTCCTCCCGTGGCTACACCTTC. Amino acids: CASSSSRGYTF.

The chain uses TRBV5-4 and TRBJ2-3; D unresolved. Trimming took off 4 bases at V and 2 bases at J, with 20 bases between the two ends. Germline V gene data show CDR1 as SGHNT and CDR2 as YYREEE (reference sequence). The CDR3 loop spans 17 amino acids. DNA for the CDR3: TGTGCCAGCAGCCCCGCCCGAGCAGGATTAAACACAGATACGCAGTATTTT. Its translation is CASSPARAGLNTDTQYF.

This clone was seen a few times. Here the CDR3 reads CSVGFMGQGRETQYF. The CDR3 bases are TGCAGCGTCGGCTTTATGGGACAGGGGAGGGAGACCCAGTACTTC. This sequence joins TRBV29-1 and TRBJ2-5; 10 positions match TRBD1. CDR1 is SQVTM and CDR2 is ANQGSEA in the germline V gene. The CDR3 covers 15 residues. The ends lost 6 bases at V and 5 bases at J; junction bases unmatched: 12.

This clone was picked up one time. V and J are TRBV6-2 or TRBV6-3 and TRBJ1-3; D unresolved. CDR3 length equals 16 residues. The germline V gene encodes CDR1 MNHEY and CDR2 SVGEGT. Trimming took 5 bases from V and 4 from J, leaving 18 bases between them. The CDR3 coding sequence is TGTGCCAGCAGTAACCATACATGGTTGTCCGGAAACACCATATATTTT. Amino acid sequence: CASSNHTWLSGNTIYF.

The gene calls are TRBV9 and TRBJ2-1; 11 bases agree with TRBD2. CDR3 size: 15 residues. V gave up 0 bases and J gave up 7 bases; unmatched junction bases: 3. Germline V gives CDR1 SGDLS, CDR2 YYNGEE. CDR3 region: CASSVELAGGNEQFF. CDR3 bases: TGTGCCAGCAGCGTAGAGTTAGCGGGAGGGAATGAGCAGTTCTTC. Full variable domain (missing parts from reference TRBV9 and TRBJ2-1): DSGVTQTPKHLITATGQRVTLRCSPRSGDLSVYWYQQSLDQGLQFLIQYYNGEERAKGNILERFSAQQFPDLHSELNLSSLELGDSALYFCASSVELAGGNEQFFGPGTRLTVL.

The rearrangement uses TRBV3-1 (or the pseudogene TRBV3-2) and TRBJ2-2; 9 bases are shared with TRBD2. The CDR3 has 16 residues. The V gene's germline CDR1 is LGHDT and CDR2 YNNKEL (reference sequence). V lost 4 bases to trimming and J lost 6 bases; unmatched junction nucleotides: 9. CDR3 DNA: TGTGCCAGCAGCCCCCGCGGAGCGGGGGGAGCCGGGGAGCTGTTTTTT. Translated: CASSPRGAGGAGELFF.

V usage is TRBV7-9 and J usage is TRBJ2-7; 9 bases map to TRBD1. V was pared by 5 bases and J by 5 bases, with 4 bases of the junction left unmatched. The germline V gene has CDR1 SEHNR and CDR2 FQNEAQ (reference sequence). The CDR3 is 13 residues long. Written as DNA, the CDR3 is TGTGCCAGCAGCCGGGACAGGGTCCACGAGCAGTACTTC. It yields the protein CASSRDRVHEQYF. The full variable domain, its missing parts supplied by reference TRBV7-9 and TRBJ2-7, is DTGVSQNPRHKITKRGQNVTFRCDPISEHNRLYWYRQTLGQGPEFLTYFQNEAQLEKSRLLSDRFSAERPKGSFSTLEIQRTEQGDSAMYLCASSRDRVHEQYFGPGTRLTVT.

The chain is built from TRBV9 and TRBJ2-7; maybe TRBD1 (7 bases). Trimming took off 0 bases at V and 3 bases at J, with 16 bases between the two ends. CDR3 length: 16 residues. Germline V gene data show CDR1 as SGDLS and CDR2 as YYNGEE. For the CDR3, the DNA is TGTGCCAGCAGCGTAGAGGCCGGGCAGGGGGGCTACGAGCAGTACTTC. Translation: CASSVEAGQGGYEQYF.

This chain joins TRBV5-6 and TRBJ2-5; 9 bases are shared with TRBD2. Germline CDR1 and CDR2: SGHDT and YYEEEE. After removal of 2 bases from V and 5 bases from J, the junction contained 7 bases not matched to a gene. The CDR3 sequence is 15 residues long. CDR3 amino acids: CASSLTSGGPETQYF. CDR3 sequence (DNA): TGTGCCAGCAGCTTAACGAGCGGGGGGCCCGAGACCCAGTACTTC.

The chain employs TRBV5-1 and TRBJ2-2; D perhaps matches TRBD1 (5 bases). This CDR3 has 15 amino acids. V was trimmed by 5 bases and J by 4 bases, leaving 15 bases between them. Germline V gene sequence: CDR1 SGHRS, CDR2 YFSETQ. The CDR3 protein is CASRGGQFFTGELFF. The DNA for the CDR3 is TGCGCCAGCAGGGGTGGACAATTTTTCACCGGGGAGCTGTTTTTT.

The gene calls are TRBV5-1 and TRBJ1-3; 7 bases fit TRBD1. The V segment lost 4 bases and the J segment 7 bases; nucleotides outside the gene matches: 5. This CDR3 is built from 13 residues. Germline V gene lookup returns CDR1 SGHRS and CDR2 YFSETQ. In DNA, the CDR3 is TGCGCCAGCAGCGCACAGGGGTTCAACACCATATATTTT. Protein sequence: CASSAQGFNTIYF.

The chain combines TRBV28 with TRBJ2-3, with TRBD2 matching over 10 bases. Germline values: CDR1 MDHEN, CDR2 SYDVKM. The junction had 3 bases not matched to a gene; V was cut back by 2 bases and J by 7 bases. There are 14 residues in the CDR3. The chain's CDR3 is CASSLVAGGYTQYF. The CDR3 DNA sequence: TGTGCCAGCAGTTTAGTAGCGGGAGGATATACGCAGTATTTT. The full variable domain, its missing parts supplied by reference TRBV28 and TRBJ2-3, is DVKVTQSSRYLVKRTGEKVFLECVQDMDHENMFWYRQDPGLGLRLIYFSYDVKMKEKGDIPEGYSVSREKKERFSLILESASTNQTSMYLCASSLVAGGYTQYFGPGTRLTVL.

This clone was detected a few times. J is TRBJ1-2 and V is TRBV5-1; tentatively, D is TRBD1 (5 bases). V was pared by 0 bases and J by 5 bases, with 11 bases between. CDR1 and CDR2 from the germline V gene are SGHRS and YFSETQ. The CDR3 has 14 amino acids. The CDR3 sequence is CASSLEGRVYGYTF. The CDR3 DNA is TGCGCCAGCAGCTTGGAGGGGAGGGTGTATGGCTACACCTTC.

V gene TRBV2 combines with J gene TRBJ2-5, with a possible D match to TRBD2 (6 bases). The CDR3 is made up of 13 amino acids. Trimming pared 2 bases from V and 5 bases from J, leaving 9 bases between. CDR1 SNHLY and CDR2 FYNNEI come from the germline V gene. The DNA of the CDR3 is TGTGCCAGCAGTGAACTAGCGCCGGAGACCCAGTACTTC. This gives the protein CASSELAPETQYF.

This chain joins TRBV9 and TRBJ2-5; TRBD1 matches 9 bases. Germline V gives CDR1 SGDLS, CDR2 YYNGEE. V trimming: 3 bases; J trimming: 5 bases; junction bases outside the gene matches: 5. The CDR3 covers 14 residues. For the CDR3, the DNA is TGTGCCAGCAGCGCTACAGGGGGCCGGGAGACCCAGTACTTC. Translation gives CASSATGGRETQYF.

Written as DNA, the CDR3 is TGTGCCAGCAGTTTATCTACAGGGGGCAGCCACGAGCAGTACTTC. Translation gives CASSLSTGGSHEQYF. The genes are TRBV28 and TRBJ2-7; 9 bases are a match to TRBD1. This CDR3 is 15 amino acids long. In germline, CDR1 is MDHEN, CDR2 SYDVKM. The junction had 6 bases not matched to a gene; V was cut back by 1 base and J by 5 bases.

The genes are TRBV5-4 and TRBJ1-6; the match to TRBD1 covers 9 bases. CDR3 length: 14 residues. The V segment lost 4 bases and the J segment 5 bases; nucleotides outside the gene matches: 1. Germline values: CDR1 SGHNT, CDR2 YYREEE (reference sequence). This CDR3 is CASSRDRDNSPLHF. CDR3 in DNA: TGTGCCAGCAGCCGGGACAGGGATAATTCACCCCTCCACTTT.

The chain is built from TRBV4-1 and TRBJ2-1; TRBD1 aligns across 7 bases. Trimming removed 3 bases from V and 0 bases from J; junction bases left unmatched: 8. CDR3 length equals 17 residues. The V gene's germline CDR1 is MGHRA and CDR2 YSYEKL. For the CDR3, the DNA is TGCGCCAGCAGCCACCCTACGACAGGGAGCTCCTACAATGAGCAGTTCTTC. Amino acids: CASSHPTTGSSYNEQFF.

This chain connects TRBV11-3 to TRBJ2-3; 9 bases line up with TRBD1. This CDR3 comprises 15 residues. V lost 3 bases and J lost 2; bases outside the gene matches: 3. Germline V lookup: CDR1 SGHNT, CDR2 YENEEA. CDR3 DNA: TGTGCCAGCAGCTTCGGGACAGGGTTCACAGATACGCAGTATTTT. It is translated as CASSFGTGFTDTQYF.